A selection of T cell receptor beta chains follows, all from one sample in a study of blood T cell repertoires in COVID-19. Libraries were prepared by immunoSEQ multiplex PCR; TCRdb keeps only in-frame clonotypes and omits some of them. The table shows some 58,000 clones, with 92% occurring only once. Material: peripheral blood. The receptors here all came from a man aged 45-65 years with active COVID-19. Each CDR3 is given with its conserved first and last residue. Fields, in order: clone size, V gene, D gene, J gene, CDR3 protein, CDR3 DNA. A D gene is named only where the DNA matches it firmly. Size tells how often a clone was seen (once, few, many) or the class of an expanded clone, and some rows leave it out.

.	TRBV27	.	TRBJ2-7	CASSPLTGSYEQYF	TGTGCCAGCAGTCCACTGACAGGTTCCTACGAGCAGTACTTC
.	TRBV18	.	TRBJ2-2	CASSSANTGELFF	TGTGCCAGCTCATCGGCGAACACCGGGGAGCTGTTTTTT
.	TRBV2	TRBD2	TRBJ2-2	CASNLGLVDTGELFF	TGTGCCAGCAACCTCGGACTAGTAGACACCGGGGAGCTGTTTTTT
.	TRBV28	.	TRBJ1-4	CASSLIREKLFF	TGTGCCAGCAGTTTAATTCGTGAAAAACTGTTTTTT
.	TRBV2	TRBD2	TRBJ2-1	CASSESVLAGRDEQFF	TGTGCCAGCAGTGAGTCGGTTCTAGCGGGACGTGATGAGCAGTTCTTC
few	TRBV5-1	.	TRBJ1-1	CASSLRTLNTEAFF	TGCGCCAGCAGCTTAAGGACACTGAACACTGAAGCTTTCTTT
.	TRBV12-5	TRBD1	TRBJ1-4	CASGPGTANEKLFF	TGTGCTAGTGGTCCCGGGACAGCTAATGAAAAACTGTTTTTT
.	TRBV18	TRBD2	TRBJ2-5	CASSPRRILQRGRYQETQYF	TGTGCCAGCTCACCACGTCGTATTCTCCAGCGGGGGAGGTACCAAGAGACCCAGTACTTC
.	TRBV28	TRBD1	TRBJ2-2	CASSSFDREKNTGELFF	TGTGCCAGCAGTTCCTTCGACAGGGAAAAGAACACCGGGGAGCTGTTTTTT
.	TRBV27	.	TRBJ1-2	CASSSPIRGEYGYTF	TGTGCCAGCAGTTCCCCTATCAGGGGTGAATATGGCTACACCTTC
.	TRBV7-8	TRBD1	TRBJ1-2	CASSLMGRGDGYTF	TGTGCCAGCAGTCTAATGGGCAGGGGGGATGGCTACACCTTC
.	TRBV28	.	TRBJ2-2	CASSLWGSTNTGELFF	TGTGCCAGCAGTTTATGGGGGAGCACGAACACCGGGGAGCTGTTTTTT
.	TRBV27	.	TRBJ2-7	CASSFGGGGNDEQYF	TGTGCCAGCAGTTTTGGAGGAGGGGGCAACGACGAGCAGTACTTC
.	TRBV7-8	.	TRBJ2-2	CASTRGRGDTGELFF	TGTGCCAGCACCCGGGGCAGGGGGGACACCGGGGAGCTGTTTTTT
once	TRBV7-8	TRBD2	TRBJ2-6	CASSRTSSPGANVLTF	TGTGCCAGCAGCCGGACTAGTTCCCCTGGGGCCAACGTCCTGACTTTC
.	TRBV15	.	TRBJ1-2	CATSRDPGHPNYGYTF	TGTGCCACCAGCAGAGATCCAGGGCATCCTAACTATGGCTACACCTTC
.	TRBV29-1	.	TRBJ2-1	CSGRTGEDNEQFF	TGCAGCGGCCGAACAGGGGAGGACAATGAGCAGTTCTTC
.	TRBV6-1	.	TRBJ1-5	CASSGPMRGGNQPQHF	TGTGCCAGCAGTGGACCGATGAGAGGCGGCAATCAGCCCCAGCATTTT
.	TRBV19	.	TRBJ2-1	CASSPRGGRNEQFF	TGTGCCAGTAGTCCGAGAGGAGGGCGTAATGAGCAGTTCTTC
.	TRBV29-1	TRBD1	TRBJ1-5	CSARTGARF	TGCAGCGCAAGGACAGGGGCCCGTTTT
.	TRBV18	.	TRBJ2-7	CASSPGQGEQYF	TGTGCCAGCTCACCAGGTCAGGGCGAGCAGTACTTC
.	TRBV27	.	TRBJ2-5	CASRDIQETQYF	TGTGCCAGCAGAGACATCCAAGAGACCCAGTACTTC
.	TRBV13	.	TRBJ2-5	CASSLLGDGRETQYF	TGTGCCAGCAGCTTATTAGGGGATGGTAGAGAGACCCAGTACTTC
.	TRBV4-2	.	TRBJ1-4	CASSQEWARNEKLFF	TGTGCCAGCAGCCAAGAGTGGGCGCGTAATGAAAAACTGTTTTTT
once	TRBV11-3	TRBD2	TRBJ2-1	CASSLGPGTSGSGYEQFF	TGTGCCAGCAGCTTGGGCCCCGGGACTAGCGGGAGTGGGTATGAGCAGTTCTTC
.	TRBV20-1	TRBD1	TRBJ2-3	CSARDGQGQYF	TGCAGTGCTAGAGATGGACAGGGTCAGTATTTT
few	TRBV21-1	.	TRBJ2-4	CASFQTDPYF	TGTGCCAGCTTCCAGACAGATCCGTACTTC
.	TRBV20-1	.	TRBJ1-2	CSASYGTNYGYTF	TGCAGTGCTAGTTACGGGACTAACTATGGCTACACCTTC
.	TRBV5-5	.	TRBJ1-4	CASSLGLQGPNEKLFF	TGTGCCAGCAGCTTGGGTTTGCAGGGTCCAAATGAAAAACTGTTTTTT
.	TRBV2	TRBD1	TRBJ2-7	CASRTRTGLKNEQYF	TGTGCCAGCAGGACACGGACAGGCCTGAAGAACGAGCAGTACTTC
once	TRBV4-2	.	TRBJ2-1	CASSQPGDFARDEQFF	TGTGCCAGCAGCCAGCCCGGGGACTTCGCGAGGGATGAGCAGTTCTTC
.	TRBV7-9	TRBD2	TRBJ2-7	CASSSGTSGNEQYF	TGTGCCAGCAGCTCAGGGACTAGCGGGAACGAGCAGTACTTC
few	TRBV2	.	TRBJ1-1	CAIQLETAFF	TGTGCCATCCAGTTGGAGACAGCTTTCTTT
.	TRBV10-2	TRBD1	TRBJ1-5	CASSTTGGRRNQPQHF	TGCGCCAGCAGTACCACAGGGGGCAGGAGGAATCAGCCCCAGCATTTT
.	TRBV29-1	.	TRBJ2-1	CSVEDLDGTYNEQFF	TGCAGCGTTGAAGACTTGGACGGGACCTACAATGAGCAGTTCTTC
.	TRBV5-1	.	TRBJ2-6	CASSLEPASGANVLTF	TGCGCCAGCAGCTTGGAGCCCGCCTCTGGGGCCAACGTCCTGACTTTC
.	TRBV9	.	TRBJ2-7	CASSVEYRGNEQYF	TGTGCCAGCAGCGTAGAGTATCGAGGGAACGAGCAGTACTTC
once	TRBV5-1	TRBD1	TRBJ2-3	CASSDDRVSTDTQYF	TGCGCCAGCAGCGACGACAGGGTTAGCACAGATACGCAGTATTTT
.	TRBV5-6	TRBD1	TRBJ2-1	CATRSRDRGYNEQFF	TGTGCCACCCGGAGCCGGGACAGGGGCTACAATGAGCAGTTCTTC
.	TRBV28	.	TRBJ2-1	CASGPHNEQFF	TGTGCCAGCGGGCCCCACAATGAGCAGTTCTTC
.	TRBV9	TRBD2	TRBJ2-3	CASSVGAGGLTDTQYF	TGTGCCAGCAGCGTAGGGGCGGGGGGGCTCACAGATACGCAGTATTTT
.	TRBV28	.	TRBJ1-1	CASSFLGRTEAFF	TGTGCCAGCAGTTTTTTGGGGCGGACTGAAGCTTTCTTT
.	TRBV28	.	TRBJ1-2	CASSLQDYGYTF	TGTGCCAGCAGTTTGCAGGACTATGGCTACACCTTC
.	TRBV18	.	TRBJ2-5	CASSPEETQYF	TGTGCCAGCTCTCCCGAGGAGACCCAGTACTTC
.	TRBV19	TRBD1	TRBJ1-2	CASSMDRRNYGYTF	TGTGCCAGTAGTATGGACAGGAGGAACTATGGCTACACCTTC
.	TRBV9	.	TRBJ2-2	CASSPMGAGSGELFF	TGTGCCAGCAGCCCCATGGGGGCTGGAAGCGGGGAGCTGTTTTTT
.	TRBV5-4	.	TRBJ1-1	CASSPKTGSKNTEAFF	TGTGCCAGCAGCCCAAAGACCGGGTCGAAGAACACTGAAGCTTTCTTT
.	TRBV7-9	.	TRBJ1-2	CASSLTDYGYTF	TGTGCCAGCAGCTTAACAGACTATGGCTACACCTTC
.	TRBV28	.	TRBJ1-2	CASSFRNYGYTF	TGTGCCAGCAGTTTCAGGAACTATGGCTACACCTTC
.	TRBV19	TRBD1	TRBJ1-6	CASSIRTGGKNYNSPLHF	TGTGCCAGTAGTATACGGACAGGGGGGAAAAATTATAATTCACCCCTCCACTTT
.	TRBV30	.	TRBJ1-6	CAWRGGFYSPLHF	TGTGCCTGGAGAGGGGGATTTTATTCACCCCTCCACTTT
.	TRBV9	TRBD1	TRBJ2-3	CASSVAPGGFSDTQYF	TGTGCCAGCAGCGTAGCACCAGGGGGATTCTCAGATACGCAGTATTTT